This T cell receptor beta chain was sequenced in a study of blood T cell repertoires in COVID-19. Study at large: PBMCs, B-cell-depleted T cells, or T cells were the source of the cDNA or gDNA that made up the material.

Recruitment covered about two dozen US areas and drew participants whose ages spanned roughly 18 to 100 years. Cohort 3 donors counted as recovered after two negative PCRs, clearance, or resolved symptoms. V was trimmed by 1 base and J by 0 bases, leaving 13 bases between them. Germline V gives CDR1 SGHAT, CDR2 FQNNGV. The CDR3 runs 16 residues. The method was immunoSEQ multiplex PCR; TCRdb's version includes in-frame clones alone and lacks a portion of them. This table holds 310,000 or so clones, 90% found once. The chain couples TRBV11-2 to TRBJ2-7, with D uncertain. The sample taken for sequencing was PBMCs or T cells enriched from blood (not recorded which). The source of this sequence is a young woman who had recovered from COVID-19. The CDR3 region has the DNA TGTGCCAGCAGCTTAGGGCCGTTTGGGCGCTCCTACGAGCAGTACTTC. Translated: CASSLGPFGRSYEQYF.